Detailed here is one T cell receptor (beta chain). Antigen unknown. The data stem from a study of a mutant IDH1 vaccine in newly diagnosed glioma. Clones were sequenced by immunoSEQ multiplex PCR, and TCRdb holds only the in-frame ones, with some missing. The sample holds more than 25,000 clones, under 80% seen once. The time point is: week 35, safety follow-up. A single vaccine dose contained 300 ug of mutant IDH1 20-mer peptide, and topical imiquimod was used with it. This CDR3 spans 15 amino acids. Germline lookup yields CDR1 MNHEY and CDR2 SVGAGI. V was clipped by 5 bases and J by 8 bases, with 21 bases between them.

The TCR comes from a man over 45 with glioma. The V call is TRBV6-5, the J call TRBJ1-2, with D perhaps TRBD1 (5 bases). This sample comprised PBMCs, obtained from a glioma patient whose treatment included an IDH1 peptide vaccine. The CDR3 loop reads CASSPSRGRKGGYTF. CDR3 DNA: TGTGCCAGCAGTCCCTCAAGGGGTAGGAAGGGCGGCTACACCTTC.